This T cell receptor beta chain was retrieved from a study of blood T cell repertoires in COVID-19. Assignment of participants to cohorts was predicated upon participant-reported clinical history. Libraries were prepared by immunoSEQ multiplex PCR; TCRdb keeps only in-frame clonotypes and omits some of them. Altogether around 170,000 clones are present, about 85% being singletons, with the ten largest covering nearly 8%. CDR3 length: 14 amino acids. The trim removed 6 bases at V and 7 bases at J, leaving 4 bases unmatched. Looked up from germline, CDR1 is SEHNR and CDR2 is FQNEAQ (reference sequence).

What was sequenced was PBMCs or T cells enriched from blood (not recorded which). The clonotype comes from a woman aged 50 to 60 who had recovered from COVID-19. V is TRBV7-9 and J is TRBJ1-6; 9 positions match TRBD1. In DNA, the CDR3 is TGTGCCAGCAGTTCCGGGACAGGGAATTCACCCCTCCACTTT. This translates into CASSSGTGNSPLHF. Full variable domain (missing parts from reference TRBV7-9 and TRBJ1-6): DTGVSQNPRHKITKRGQNVTFRCDPISEHNRLYWYRQTLGQGPEFLTYFQNEAQLEKSRLLSDRFSAERPKGSFSTLEIQRTEQGDSAMYLCASSSGTGNSPLHFGNGTRLTVT.